Below are 12 T cell receptor beta chains sequenced from a single sample in a study of blood T cell repertoires in COVID-19. Clones were sequenced by immunoSEQ multiplex PCR, and TCRdb holds only the in-frame ones, with some missing. The sample has some 120,000 clones; about four fifths are singletons. The sample was peripheral blood. The receptors originated from a woman aged 50 to 65 with acute or convalescent COVID-19.

The chain has TRBV4-1 and TRBJ2-2; 7 nucleotides match TRBD1. V lost 4 bases and J lost 6; bases outside the gene matches: 8. CDR1 MGHRA and CDR2 YSYEKL come from the germline V gene. CDR3 length: 15 residues. CDR3 nucleotide sequence: TGCGCCAGCAGCCTTAGGGACAGCACATCCGGGGAGCTGTTTTTT. Amino acids: CASSLRDSTSGELFF.

The chain employs TRBV6-5 and TRBJ1-3; 7 positions match TRBD1. The V segment lost 7 bases and the J segment 4 bases; nucleotides outside the gene matches: 10. Germline V lookup: CDR1 MNHEY, CDR2 SVGAGI. This CDR3 is 15 amino acids long. CDR3 coding DNA: TGTGCCAGCATCCCGATACAGGGGACCGGAAACACCATATATTTT. Translated: CASIPIQGTGNTIYF.

This rearrangement joins TRBV18 to TRBJ1-2; D remains ambiguous. The V gene lost 0 bases and the J gene lost 4 bases, with 9 bases spanning the gap. Germline V gene sequence: CDR1 KGHSH, CDR2 LQKENI. The CDR3 totals 14 residues. The CDR3 DNA reads TGTGCCAGCTCACCACCGGGCAGGCCCTATGGCTACACCTTC. Amino acids: CASSPPGRPYGYTF.

The CDR3 DNA is TGTGCCAGCAGTGAAGGGCAGGGGATAGGAAACACCATATATTTT. The encoded protein is CASSEGQGIGNTIYF. The genes are TRBV25-1 and TRBJ1-3; D perhaps matches TRBD1 (6 bases). Germline loops: CDR1 MGHDK, CDR2 SYGVNS. V dropped 2 bases and J dropped 4 bases, with 12 bases sitting between them. This CDR3 has 15 amino acids.

The chain couples TRBV11-2 to TRBJ1-4, with D unclear. The germline gives CDR1 SGHAT, CDR2 FQNNGV. CDR3 length: 14 amino acids. V lost 7 bases and J lost 3, with 12 bases in between. The CDR3 reads CASKVGPSNEKLFF. The CDR3 bases are TGTGCCAGCAAAGTTGGGCCGTCTAATGAAAAACTGTTTTTT.

The CDR3 DNA is TGTGCCAGCAGCCCGGGGACTAGCGGATACACAGATACGCAGTATTTT. Translation: CASSPGTSGYTDTQYF. The gene calls are TRBV7-3 and TRBJ2-3; 11 bases match TRBD2. Germline lookup yields CDR1 SGHTA and CDR2 FQGTGA. V shed 5 bases and J 2 bases; nucleotides not matched to a gene: 6. There are 16 residues in the CDR3.

This chain links TRBV19 with TRBJ2-3; 8 bases line up with TRBD1. Germline values: CDR1 LNHDA, CDR2 SQIVND (reference sequence). The junction had 4 bases not matched to a gene; V was cut back by 3 bases and J by 2 bases. The CDR3 sequence is 15 residues long. CDR3 sequence reads: CASSMRTGLTDTQYF. The CDR3 nucleotides are TGTGCCAGTAGTATGAGGACAGGGCTCACAGATACGCAGTATTTT.

V gene TRBV15 combines with J gene TRBJ1-2; 10 nucleotides line up with TRBD1. The CDR3 covers 15 residues. The V and J ends lost 3 bases and 8 bases, in that order; junction bases with no gene match: 9. Germline V gene lookup returns CDR1 LNHNV and CDR2 YYDKDF (reference sequence). This CDR3 reads CATSREGQGIVGYTF. DNA of the CDR3: TGTGCCACCAGCAGGGAGGGACAGGGGATAGTAGGCTACACCTTC.

The chain has TRBV11-2 and TRBJ1-2; D remains unclear. CDR3 length equals 14 residues. CDR1 SGHAT and CDR2 FQNNGV come from the germline V gene. V lost 1 base and J lost 7, with 13 bases in between. The CDR3 region is CASSLVTDRGGYTF. In DNA, the CDR3 is TGTGCCAGCAGCTTAGTAACGGACCGGGGTGGCTACACCTTC.

The chain joins TRBV5-1 to TRBJ2-1; the match to TRBD2 covers 10 bases. Germline V CDR1 and CDR2: SGHRS, YFSETQ. The CDR3 loop spans 16 amino acids. V shed 4 bases and J 8 bases; nucleotides not matched to a gene: 12. The CDR3 DNA follows: TGCGCCAGCAGCCTTACAAGGGCTAGCGGGGGCCATGAGCAGTTCTTC. Its protein is CASSLTRASGGHEQFF. The full variable domain, with the rest looked up from reference TRBV5-1 and TRBJ2-1, is KAGVTQTPRYLIKTRGQQVTLSCSPISGHRSVSWYQQTPGQGLQFLFEYFSETQRNKGNFPGRFSGRQFSNSRSEMNVSTLELGDSALYLCASSLTRASGGHEQFFGPGTRLTVL.

The DNA for the CDR3 is TGTGCCAGCAGTTCGGACCGCTTTGCCGGGGGCGAGCAGTACTTC. This codes for CASSSDRFAGGEQYF. This chain links TRBV6-5 with TRBJ2-7; D is perhaps TRBD2 (6 bases). This CDR3 has 15 amino acids. Trimming shortened V by 4 bases and J by 6 bases, and 19 bases separated the two germline ends. Germline values: CDR1 MNHEY, CDR2 SVGAGI.

The chain has TRBV30 and TRBJ2-7; D perhaps matches TRBD1 (6 bases). Germline lookup yields CDR1 GTSNPN and CDR2 SVGIG (reference sequence). The length of the CDR3 is 14 residues. Trimming took off 1 base at V and 3 bases at J, with 13 bases between the two ends. The CDR3 loop is CAWSGPGQFYEQYF. CDR3 nucleotides: TGTGCCTGGAGTGGCCCAGGACAGTTCTACGAGCAGTACTTC.